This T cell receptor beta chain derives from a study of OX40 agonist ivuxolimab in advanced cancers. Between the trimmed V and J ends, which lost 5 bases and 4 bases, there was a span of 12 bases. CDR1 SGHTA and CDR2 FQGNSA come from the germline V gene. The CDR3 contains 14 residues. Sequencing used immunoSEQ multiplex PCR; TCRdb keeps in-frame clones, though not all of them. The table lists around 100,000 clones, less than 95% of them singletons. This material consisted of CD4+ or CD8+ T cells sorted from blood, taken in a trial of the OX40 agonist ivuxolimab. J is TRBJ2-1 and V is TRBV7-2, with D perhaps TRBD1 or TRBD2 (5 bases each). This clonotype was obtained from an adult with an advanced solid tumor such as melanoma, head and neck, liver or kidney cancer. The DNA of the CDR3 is TGTGCCAGCAGCGCTAGCTGGGGGTACAATGAGCAGTTCTTC. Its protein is CASSASWGYNEQFF.